These 12 T cell receptor beta chains share one sample of origin, sequenced in a study of T cell responses to AZD1222 COVID-19 vaccine. Here immunoSEQ multiplex PCR was the method, and the copy in TCRdb shows in-frame clones only, minus some. The repertoire holds roughly 100,000 clones, with 88% as singletons. This sample comprised peripheral blood, obtained on day 0 of AZD1222 vaccination. These TCRs come from an adult in good health.

In its sample, this clone was seen once. The J gene is TRBJ2-2, the V gene TRBV24-1; no clear D. Between the trimmed V and J ends, which lost 4 bases and 2 bases, there was a span of 4 bases. The germline V gene encodes CDR1 KGHDR and CDR2 SFDVKD. The CDR3 is made up of 13 amino acids. The CDR3 protein is CATSEGNTGELFF. The CDR3 DNA sequence: TGTGCCACCAGTGAAGGAAACACCGGGGAGCTGTTTTTT.

The V call is TRBV11-2, the J call TRBJ1-6; no reliable D call. This CDR3 comprises 14 residues. In germline, CDR1 is SGHAT, CDR2 FQNNGV. Trimming left V 1 base short and J 7 bases short, with 8 bases between. DNA of the CDR3: TGTGCCAGCAGCTTAGGTGTCAGCAATTCACCCCTCCACTTT. Residues: CASSLGVSNSPLHF.

This chain links TRBV7-2 with TRBJ2-3; 10 bases fit TRBD2. After removal of 1 base from V and 4 bases from J, the junction contained 5 bases not matched to a gene. The CDR3 runs 16 residues. CDR1 is SGHTA and CDR2 is FQGNSA in the germline V gene. CDR3 nucleotide sequence: TGTGCCAGCAGCTTAGTGACCCTAGCGGGAGCAGATACGCAGTATTTT. It translates to CASSLVTLAGADTQYF.

The rearrangement joins TRBV28 to TRBJ2-1; TRBD2 aligns across 11 bases. The CDR3 has 16 residues. Per germline, CDR1 MDHEN and CDR2 SYDVKM. V lost 6 bases and J lost 5; bases outside the gene matches: 9. The CDR3 spells CASRPAGTSGNNEQFF. The CDR3 DNA sequence: TGTGCCAGCAGACCCGCCGGGACTAGCGGAAACAATGAGCAGTTCTTC. Full variable domain (missing parts from reference TRBV28 and TRBJ2-1): DVKVTQSSRYLVKRTGEKVFLECVQDMDHENMFWYRQDPGLGLRLIYFSYDVKMKEKGDIPEGYSVSREKKERFSLILESASTNQTSMYLCASRPAGTSGNNEQFFGPGTRLTVL.

The chain combines TRBV7-2 with TRBJ1-2; perhaps TRBD1 as D (6 bases). Trimming removed 1 base at V and 7 bases at J, with 16 bases between. Germline V gives CDR1 SGHTA, CDR2 FQGNSA. The CDR3 length is 15 residues. The CDR3 coding sequence is TGTGCCAGCAGCTTAGAGGCCAGGGGAATGGGTGGCTACACCTTC. Its protein product is CASSLEARGMGGYTF.

This sequence joins TRBV29-1 and TRBJ2-1, with D unresolved. CDR1 is SQVTM and CDR2 is ANQGSEA in the germline V gene. V lost 6 bases and J lost 9, with 18 bases in between. CDR3 length: 13 residues. CDR3 region: CSVPAPYAIEQFF. Here the CDR3 DNA reads TGCAGCGTCCCCGCCCCGTACGCGATTGAGCAGTTCTTC.

This clone showed up just once. The gene calls are TRBV18 and TRBJ1-5, with 7 bases lining up with TRBD1. V lost 5 bases, J lost 2 bases, and 9 bases stayed unmatched. Germline-derived CDR1 and CDR2 are KGHSH and LQKENI. The CDR3 has 16 residues. The DNA of the CDR3 is TGTGCCAGCTCAAATACAGGGGAGATTGGCAATCAGCCCCAGCATTTT. It is translated as CASSNTGEIGNQPQHF.

Concerning this clone itself: Additional DNA sequences in this sample encode the identical CDR3. The V gene is TRBV3-1 (or the pseudogene TRBV3-2), the J gene TRBJ1-6, with 9 bases lining up with TRBD1. Trimming took 3 bases from V and 7 from J; bases not matched to a gene: 1. CDR3 size: 14 residues. Germline values: CDR1 LGHDT, CDR2 YNNKEL (reference sequence). This CDR3 is CASSHGQGNSPLHF. The CDR3 coding sequence is TGTGCCAGCAGCCATGGACAGGGGAATTCACCCCTCCACTTT.

The chain carries TRBV7-2 and TRBJ1-2; D might be TRBD1 (5 bases). The CDR3 is made up of 14 amino acids. Trimming removed 1 base from V and 4 bases from J, with 10 bases in between. Looked up from germline, CDR1 is SGHTA and CDR2 is FQGNSA. CDR3 protein: CASSLVRDAYGYTF. In nucleotides, the CDR3 is TGTGCCAGCAGCTTAGTCAGGGATGCCTATGGCTACACCTTC.

The V call is TRBV11-2, the J call TRBJ2-1; TRBD2 matches at 14 bases. The CDR3 is 16 amino acids. Per the germline V gene, CDR1 is SGHAT and CDR2 is FQNNGV. V lost 1 base and J lost 7; bases outside the gene matches: 3. The CDR3 region is CASSLGGTSGRNEQFF. The CDR3 coding sequence is TGTGCCAGCAGCTTAGGTGGGACTAGCGGGAGAAATGAGCAGTTCTTC.

The chain joins TRBV5-1 to TRBJ2-2, with a possible D match to TRBD1 (6 bases). This CDR3 is built from 14 residues. The V gene lost 0 bases and the J gene lost 3 bases, with 6 bases spanning the gap. Germline V CDR1 and CDR2: SGHRS, YFSETQ. The CDR3 region has the DNA TGCGCCAGCAGCTTGGGACAGGACACCGGGGAGCTGTTTTTT. It specifies CASSLGQDTGELFF.

CDR3 in DNA: TGTGCCAGTAGTATTACGGGGACAGGGCTTCGTGAGGGGACCCAGTACTTC. Translating it yields CASSITGTGLREGTQYF. V and J are TRBV19 and TRBJ2-5, with 9 bases matching TRBD1. The ends lost 3 bases at V and 7 bases at J; junction bases unmatched: 15. CDR3 length: 17 residues. Per the germline V gene, CDR1 is LNHDA and CDR2 is SQIVND (reference sequence).